The 27 T cell receptor beta chains reported below all come from one sample, sequenced in a study of molecular identifiers for immune sequencing clone quantification. Via MiXCR, TCRdb re-called the PCR reads, giving one row per CDR3 protein. The sample lists some 11,000 distinct CDR3 sequences, 15% to 20% occurring once. Sequences were obtained from naive CD8+ T cells from blood, with Jurkat cell RNA spiked in. Subset in this sample: FACS-sorted CD8+CD4-CCR7+CD45RA+ naive T cells. All receptors derive from a human donor in good health. Some libraries in this study had Jurkat cell RNA spiked in.

This clonotype was observed a single time. The chain carries TRBV20-1 and TRBJ2-5; D perhaps matches TRBD2 (6 bases). V was trimmed by 0 bases and J by 0 bases, leaving 17 bases between them. Germline CDR1 DFQATT, CDR2 SNEGSKA (reference sequence). This CDR3 is 17 amino acids long. The CDR3: CSAREWRSAGNQETQYF. In DNA form, the CDR3 reads TGCAGTGCTAGAGAGTGGAGGTCGGCGGGGAACCAAGAGACCCAGTACTTC.

This clonotype was seen a handful of times. This rearrangement joins TRBV7-9 to TRBJ2-1, with TRBD1 identical over 8 bases. V trimming: 5 bases; J trimming: 7 bases; junction bases outside the gene matches: 16. CDR3 length: 17 residues. CDR1 is SEHNR and CDR2 is FQNEAQ in the germline V gene (reference sequence). The CDR3 loop reads CASSPPRQGANGNEQFF. CDR3 bases: TGTGCCAGCAGCCCCCCACGGCAGGGGGCAAACGGGAATGAGCAGTTCTTC.

This clonotype has ten or more counts. The chain recombines TRBV20-1 with TRBJ2-7, with a weak D call TRBD1 (6 bases). In germline, CDR1 is DFQATT, CDR2 SNEGSKA (reference sequence). The CDR3 spans 12 residues. V lost 5 bases to trimming and J lost 1 base, with 9 bases between them. CDR3 residues: CSARDTSYEQYF. The CDR3 DNA is TGCAGTGCTCGGGACACTTCCTACGAGCAGTACTTC.

This clonotype was detected ten times or more. This chain connects TRBV19 to TRBJ1-1, with D possibly matching TRBD1 (5 bases). CDR3 length equals 14 residues. Per germline, CDR1 LNHDA and CDR2 SQIVND (reference sequence). Trimming took off 7 bases at V and 4 bases at J, with 16 bases between the two ends. CDR3 coding DNA: TGTGCCAGTATCGGGGGGTTTGGGATCACTGAAGCTTTCTTT. Translating gives CASIGGFGITEAFF. The entire variable domain, with the rest obtained from reference TRBV19 and TRBJ1-1, is as follows: DGGITQSPKYLFRKEGQNVTLSCEQNLNHDAMYWYRQDPGQGLRLIYYSQIVNDFQKGDIAEGYSVSREKKESFPLTVTSAQKNPTAFYLCASIGGFGITEAFFGQGTRLTVV.

As for this clonotype: A much larger clone differs by one base, so this may be a read error. The rearrangement uses TRBV7-9 and TRBJ2-7; no definite D call. This CDR3 has 11 residues. Trimming took 5 bases from V and 7 from J, leaving 9 bases between them. Per the germline V gene, CDR1 is SEHNR and CDR2 is FQNEAQ (reference sequence). CDR3: CASSPGVEQYF. The CDR3 bases are TGTGCCAGCAGCCCAGGTGTGGAGCAGTACTTC.

This clonotype is medium-sized. V usage is TRBV10-3 and J usage is TRBJ2-7; TRBD1 agrees at 7 bases. CDR3 length: 14 residues. The V and J ends lost 6 bases and 4 bases, in that order; junction bases with no gene match: 9. CDR1 is ENHRY, CDR2 SYGVKD, per germline. The CDR3 DNA reads TGTGCCATCAGAAGCGACAGGGCCCTATACGAGCAGTACTTC. Translating it yields CAIRSDRALYEQYF.

This clonotype showed up many times. CDR3 loop: CASSTLGGWEQYF. The CDR3 coding sequence is TGTGCCAGCAGTACCCTAGGGGGCTGGGAGCAGTACTTC. J is TRBJ2-7 and V is TRBV6-6, with 7 bases that match TRBD1. V lost 5 bases, J lost 7 bases, and 8 bases stayed unmatched. The CDR3 totals 13 residues. Germline CDR1 MNHNY, CDR2 SVGAGI (reference sequence).

This clonotype showed up just a few times. CDR3 sequence reads: CSARGGTGGYEQYF. As DNA, the CDR3 is TGCAGTGCTAGAGGTGGGACAGGGGGCTACGAGCAGTACTTC. V and J are TRBV20-1 and TRBJ2-7; TRBD1 matches at 11 bases. V gave up 1 base and J gave up 3 bases; unmatched junction bases: 2. The CDR3 covers 14 residues. From germline, CDR1 is DFQATT and CDR2 SNEGSKA (reference sequence).

This clonotype has a count of ten or more. The V and J genes are TRBV7-9 and TRBJ2-7; D perhaps matches TRBD1 (5 bases). Trimming shortened V by 4 bases and J by 2 bases, and 9 bases separated the two germline ends. CDR1 SEHNR and CDR2 FQNEAQ come from the germline V gene (reference sequence). The CDR3 has 13 residues. The CDR3 reads CASSSTATYEQYF. CDR3 in DNA: TGTGCCAGCAGCTCGACAGCCACCTACGAGCAGTACTTC.

For this clonotype: This may be a read error, as it is one base from a much larger clone. The V gene is TRBV18, the J gene TRBJ2-5; possible D gene TRBD2, 6 bases. This CDR3 is 20 amino acids long. Between the trimmed V and J ends, which lost 4 bases and 1 base, there was a span of 28 bases. The germline gives CDR1 KGHSH, CDR2 LQKENI. CDR3: CASSRRNDRDFHTSQETQYF. The CDR3 nucleotides are TGTGCCAGCTCACGACGGAATGACCGGGACTTCCATACGTCCCAAGAGACCCAGTACTTC.

The chain carries TRBV29-1 and TRBJ2-1; weak D call: TRBD1 (5 bases). Trimming pared 0 bases from V and 4 bases from J, leaving 19 bases between. CDR1 is SQVTM, CDR2 ANQGSEA, per germline. The CDR3 consists of 17 residues. The CDR3 sequence is CSVEDPLRGGPYNEQFF. CDR3 DNA: TGCAGCGTTGAAGATCCCCTTAGGGGCGGACCTTACAATGAGCAGTTCTTC.

This clonotype was found many times. This chain links TRBV7-7 with TRBJ2-1; D gene uncertain. Germline V gives CDR1 SSHAT, CDR2 FNYEAQ (reference sequence). Trimming shortened V by 6 bases and J by 1 base, and 7 bases separated the two germline ends. The CDR3 sequence is 13 residues long. The CDR3 region is CASSLSSYNEQFF. CDR3 sequence (DNA): TGTGCCAGCAGTTTGAGTTCCTACAATGAGCAGTTCTTC.

In its sample, this clonotype ranks as medium-sized. This chain joins TRBV5-5 and TRBJ2-7, with no clear D. This CDR3 contains 13 residues. Germline loops: CDR1 SGHKS, CDR2 YYEKEE (reference sequence). The V end lost 6 bases, the J end lost 3 bases, and 13 bases lay between the germline ends. In DNA, the CDR3 is TGTGCCAGCATTAACCCGGTCCACTACGAGCAGTACTTC. This gives the protein CASINPVHYEQYF.

On this clonotype: This may arise from a read error, as a much more abundant clone is one base away. The rearrangement uses TRBV28 and TRBJ1-3; no clear D. This CDR3 is 15 amino acids long. The V gene's germline CDR1 is MDHEN and CDR2 SYDVKM. The CDR3: CASSLSLSSGSTIYF. DNA of the CDR3: TGTGCCAGCAGTTTATCCCTCTCGTCTGGAAGCACCATATATTTT.

In this sample, this clonotype turned up a few times. A much larger clone sits a single nucleotide away, making a read error possible. The chain links TRBV20-1 to TRBJ2-3; D gene uncertain. The germline V gene has CDR1 DFQATT and CDR2 SNEGSKA (reference sequence). This CDR3 has 10 amino acids. The CDR3 here is CSAIADTQCF. The CDR3, as DNA: TGCAGTGCTATTGCTGATACGCAGTGTTTT.

This clonotype was recorded once. A read error may be the cause here, since a much bigger clone is one base away. The V gene is TRBV3-1, the J gene TRBJ2-3; no clear D gene. This CDR3 has 14 residues. Germline V gene lookup returns CDR1 LGHDT and CDR2 YNNKEL (reference sequence). CDR3 protein: CVSSQSARVDTQYF. CDR3 DNA: TGTGTCAGCAGCCAATCGGCTAGGGTAGATACGCAGTATTTT.

This clonotype was seen ten or more times. This sequence joins TRBV11-3 and TRBJ1-1, with D unclear. CDR1 is SGHNT, CDR2 YENEEA, per germline. V dropped 2 bases and J dropped 3 bases, with 7 bases sitting between them. CDR3 size: 13 residues. CDR3 sequence reads: CASSLPPDTEAFF. DNA for the CDR3: TGTGCCAGCAGCTTACCGCCCGACACTGAAGCTTTCTTT.

By share, this clonotype counts as medium-sized. This chain joins TRBV6-2 or TRBV6-3 and TRBJ1-5; no reliable D call. V dropped 0 bases and J dropped 1 base, with 16 bases sitting between them. Germline V gene lookup returns CDR1 MNHEY and CDR2 SVGEGT. The CDR3 consists of 18 residues. In nucleotides, the CDR3 is TGTGCCAGCAGTTACTCGATCCCCCCCCGAGAAAGCAATCAGCCCCAGCATTTT. It specifies CASSYSIPPRESNQPQHF.

This clonotype was seen repeatedly, ten times or more. The rearrangement links TRBV29-1 to TRBJ2-5; 12 nucleotides align to TRBD1. Germline V CDR1 and CDR2: SQVTM, ANQGSEA. The CDR3 is made up of 17 amino acids. Trimming took 3 bases from V and 0 from J; bases not matched to a gene: 8. The chain's CDR3 is CSVEGTGGATYQETQYF. The CDR3 nucleotides are TGCAGCGTTGAGGGGACAGGGGGCGCCACGTACCAAGAGACCCAGTACTTC.

In its sample, this clonotype was seen a few times. Being one base from a much bigger clone, this may be a read error. The rearrangement links TRBV28 to TRBJ2-7; a weak D match, TRBD1 (5 bases). Germline V gene sequence: CDR1 MDHEN, CDR2 SYDVKM. There are 15 residues in the CDR3. CDR3 DNA sequence: TGTGCCAGCAGTTTATCACCCGACAGCTCCTACGGGCAGTACTTC. Translating it yields CASSLSPDSSYGQYF. The full variable domain, its missing parts supplied by reference TRBV28 and TRBJ2-7, is DVKVTQSSRYLVKRTGEKVFLECVQDMDHENMFWYRQDPGLGLRLIYFSYDVKMKEKGDIPEGYSVSREKKERFSLILESASTNQTSMYLCASSLSPDSSYGQYFGPGTRLTVT.

At least ten counts were recorded for this clonotype. The genes are TRBV27 and TRBJ2-7, with D hard to call. This CDR3 has 12 residues. Trimming removed 5 bases at V and 4 bases at J, with 9 bases between. Germline V CDR1 and CDR2: MNHEY, SMNVEV (reference sequence). This chain's CDR3 is CASSPDGYEQYF. The CDR3 bases are TGTGCCAGCAGTCCCGACGGATACGAGCAGTACTTC.

The chain is built from TRBV29-1 and TRBJ1-4, with 7 bases fitting TRBD1. CDR3 length: 14 amino acids. Germline CDR1 is SQVTM and CDR2 is ANQGSEA. Losses at the gene ends were 6 bases for V and 7 bases for J; bases not matched to a gene: 11. The CDR3 DNA sequence: TGCAGCGTCACCGAACAGGGGAAAAGTGAAAAACTGTTTTTT. Translation: CSVTEQGKSEKLFF.

This clonotype is medium-sized by share. CDR3 nucleotides: TGTGCCAGACGGGGGGGCGAGGAGACCCAGTACTTC. Protein product: CARRGGEETQYF. This chain links TRBV14 with TRBJ2-5; 8 positions match TRBD2. The CDR3 loop spans 12 amino acids. Germline V gene data show CDR1 as SGHDN and CDR2 as FVKESK. J gave up 5 bases and V 9 bases, and 5 bases lay outside the gene matches.

This chain links TRBV20-1 with TRBJ2-7; no reliable D call. Deletions cut 3 bases from V and 0 bases from J, with 9 bases between. This CDR3 is built from 13 residues. Germline V gives CDR1 DFQATT, CDR2 SNEGSKA (reference sequence). The CDR3 bases are TGCAGTGCTAGGGCCGGTAGCTCCTACGAGCAGTACTTC. Its translation is CSARAGSSYEQYF.

Worth noting for this clonotype: The conserved phenylalanine or tryptophan is not found at the CDR3 terminus, so this likely reflects a read error. This sequence joins TRBV29-1 and TRBJ2-1; TRBD2 matches 8 bases. Per germline, CDR1 SQVTM and CDR2 ANQGSEA. J lost 2 bases, V lost 6 bases, and 15 bases had no gene match. The CDR3 consists of 17 residues. The CDR3 loop reads CSVSGTSLLAAYNEQFS. The CDR3 DNA reads TGCAGCGTCTCCGGCACGTCCTTACTAGCGGCCTACAATGAGCAGTTCTCC.

By share, this clonotype counts as medium-sized. The chain is built from TRBV7-9 and TRBJ2-3, with D possibly matching TRBD2 (6 bases). The germline gives CDR1 SEHNR, CDR2 FQNEAQ (reference sequence). Between the trimmed V and J ends, which lost 5 bases and 0 bases, there was a span of 18 bases. The CDR3 is 17 residues long. CDR3 sequence (DNA): TGTGCCAGCAGCCCCTGGGGGTCTAGCGTAAGCACAGATACGCAGTATTTT. It codes for CASSPWGSSVSTDTQYF.

This clonotype is labeled medium-sized. V is TRBV29-1 and J is TRBJ2-5; D is unresolved. The ends were cut back, 1 base at V and 3 bases at J, with 9 bases in the middle. CDR3 length equals 13 residues. Germline V gene lookup returns CDR1 SQVTM and CDR2 ANQGSEA. CDR3 amino acids: CSVEAGIEETQYF. The CDR3 DNA is TGCAGCGTTGAAGCCGGAATAGAAGAGACCCAGTACTTC. The complete variable domain, with remaining parts taken from reference TRBV29-1 and TRBJ2-5, reads SAVISQKPSRDICQRGTSLTIQCQVDSQVTMMFWYRQQPGQSLTLIATANQGSEATYESGFVIDKFPISRPNLTFSTLTVSNMSPEDSSIYLCSVEAGIEETQYFGPGTRLLVL.